These 6 T cell receptor beta chains originate from one sample sequenced in a study of T-cell reconstitution after alpha-beta-depleted transplantation in children. TCRbeta library construction was performed incorporating unique molecular identifiers. TCRdb used MiXCR to reprocess the PCR reads, holding one entry per CDR3 protein. The repertoire consists of about 610,000 distinct CDR3 sequences, with about 10% occurring once and the leading ten covering around 4%. The sample in question was PBMCs from the stem cell graft donor, obtained from the stem cell graft. All receptors derive from a human donor who donated a stem cell graft to a child with acute myeloid leukemia.

V gene TRBV12-3 or TRBV12-4 combines with J gene TRBJ1-5; no definite D call. The V and J ends lost 7 bases and 7 bases respectively, with 14 bases between them. This CDR3 spans 13 amino acids. CDR3 in amino acids: CASTRREAQPQHF. CDR3 bases: TGTGCCAGCACCAGGCGAGAAGCCCAGCCCCAGCATTTT.

This clonotype has just one count. V usage is TRBV29-1 and J usage is TRBJ2-7; 11 bases line up with TRBD2. The CDR3 loop spans 15 amino acids. J lost 0 bases, V lost 4 bases, and 5 bases had no gene match. Germline V gene sequence: CDR1 SQVTM, CDR2 ANQGSEA. The CDR3 DNA reads as TGCAGCGTTGTAGGTGGGACTAGCGGCTCCTACGAGCAGTACTTC. Translated: CSVVGGTSGSYEQYF.

This clonotype came up a few times. V gene TRBV27 combines with J gene TRBJ2-7, with D uncertain. This CDR3 is built from 14 residues. From germline, CDR1 is MNHEY and CDR2 SMNVEV (reference sequence). Trimming left V 3 bases short and J 5 bases short, with 14 bases between. This CDR3 reads CASSFGGGFDEQYF. DNA for the CDR3: TGTGCCAGCAGTTTTGGTGGCGGCTTTGACGAGCAGTACTTC.

The gene calls are TRBV6-1 and TRBJ1-4; TRBD1 is a possible D gene (6 bases). The germline V gene encodes CDR1 MNHNS and CDR2 SASEGT. The CDR3 is 17 residues long. Trimming shortened V by 5 bases and J by 7 bases, and 23 bases separated the two germline ends. The CDR3 nucleotides are TGTGCCAGCAGTCCGGACAGATACTCCGTAGCGGGTGAAAAACTGTTTTTT. It codes for CASSPDRYSVAGEKLFF.

This clonotype was recorded at least ten times. The V gene is TRBV20-1, the J gene TRBJ2-1; TRBD2 matches 12 bases. Trimming cost V 3 bases and J 9 bases; bases outside gene matches: 6. The V gene's germline CDR1 is DFQATT and CDR2 SNEGSKA (reference sequence). CDR3 length equals 14 residues. CDR3 region: CSASRSSGRGEQFF. The CDR3, as DNA: TGCAGTGCTAGTCGGTCTAGCGGGAGGGGTGAGCAGTTCTTC.

The rearrangement joins TRBV20-1 to TRBJ2-1, with D tentatively TRBD2 (6 bases). Trimming cost V 4 bases and J 7 bases, with 14 bases left between them. This CDR3 is built from 13 residues. Looked up from germline, CDR1 is DFQATT and CDR2 is SNEGSKA (reference sequence). As DNA, the CDR3 is TGCAGTGCTATGACGGGAGAGTTGAATGAGCAGTTCTTC. This gives the protein CSAMTGELNEQFF.